Each of the 28 T cell receptor beta chains below was sequenced from the same sample in a study of tissue T cells after allogeneic stem cell transplantation. Time point indicated: mouse harvest day 7 after allogeneic transplant. Tail vein injection delivered 10^7 T-cell-depleted bone marrow cells and 10^6 splenic CD5+ T cells. Using immunoSEQ multiplex PCR, the repertoire was profiled, and TCRdb retains in-frame clones only, with some absent. The table lists 10,000 or so clones, 30% to 40% of them singletons. The sample was skin. The origin of the receptors is a female BALB/c mouse given C57BL/6 T cells with graft-versus-host disease after an allogeneic hematopoietic cell transplant.

On this clone: The genes and germline here are from mouse. The CDR3 goes on 1 residue after the read ends, and that part is filled in from the germline J gene. This chain joins TRBV31 and TRBJ2-5; 12 bases line up with TRBD2. V gave up 3 bases and J gave up 2 bases; unmatched junction bases: 6. This CDR3 comprises 16 residues. CDR1 is GKSSPN, CDR2 SITVG, per germline. CDR3 in amino acids: CAWSLGTGGRQDTQYF. CDR3 bases read: TGTGCCTGGAGCCTTGGGACTGGGGGGCGCCAAGACACCCAGTAC.

About this clone: Genes and germline are mouse. The CDR3 is cut off 1 residue early in the read; its end comes from the germline J gene. J is TRBJ1-1 and V is TRBV13-3, with unresolved D. Per the germline V gene, CDR1 is NNHDY and CDR2 is SYVADS. The CDR3 has 14 amino acids. Trimming stripped 0 bases from V and 1 base from J, with 7 bases between. The covered CDR3 bases are TGTGCCAGCAGTGATGCACACAAAAACACAGAAGTCTTC. Translated, it gives CASSDAHKNTEVF. The CDR3 in full is CASSDAHKNTEVFF.

This clone was seen only a few times. Gene names are mouse gene names. Sequencing ends 1 residue short of the CDR3 end; the germline J gene provides the rest. The chain combines TRBV26 with TRBJ2-2, with a possible D match to TRBD1 (5 bases). This CDR3 spans 12 amino acids. CDR1 is KGHPV, CDR2 FQNQEV, per germline (reference sequence). V lost 6 bases to trimming and J lost 6 bases, with 8 bases between them. CDR3: CASSAGPGQLYF. The covered CDR3 bases are TGTGCCAGCAGCGCAGGGCCCGGGCAGCTCTAC.

In the case of this clone: Mouse names are used for the genes. The CDR3 DNA, read in part, is TGTGCCAGCAGTCTGACAGTGGCCAACGAAAGATTATTT. Residues: CASSLTVANERLF. From start to end, the CDR3 is CASSLTVANERLFF. J is TRBJ1-4 and V is TRBV26; D gene ambiguous. The CDR3 goes on 1 residue after the read ends, and that part is filled in from the germline J gene. With 2 bases removed from V and 3 bases from J, the gap between germline ends came to 7 bases. CDR3 length equals 14 residues. CDR1 and CDR2 from the germline V gene are KGHPV and FQNQEV (reference sequence).

A remark on this clone: Gene names denote mouse genes. The CDR3 end falls 1 residue outside the read, so it is completed with the germline J gene. The chain links TRBV23 to TRBJ1-1; TRBD1 was called by the table and not checked on the DNA. The CDR3 sequence is 14 residues long. Germline CDR1 KGHTA, CDR2 FQNQQP. This chain's CDR3 is CSSSHGQGNTEVFF. CDR3 DNA, as far as it was read: TGCTCCAGCAGTCACGGACAGGGGAACACAGAAGTCTTC.

Comments on this clone: These gene names are mouse names. The read gets to within 1 residue of the CDR3 end, and the germline J gene fills in the rest. The chain joins TRBV15 to TRBJ2-2; 9 bases match TRBD2. J lost 6 bases, V lost 3 bases, and 2 bases had no gene match. Germline CDR1 and CDR2: SGHND and FRSKSL. This CDR3 comprises 14 residues. The CDR3 DNA, read in part, is TGTGCCAGCAGTTTCTGGGGGGGGGCCGGGCAGCTCTAC. This encodes CASSFWGGAGQLY. The whole CDR3 protein reads CASSFWGGAGQLYF.

Of note for this clone: Germline and genes: mouse. The read terminates 1 residue ahead of where the CDR3 ends, so the germline J gene completes it. J is TRBJ2-3 and V is TRBV23; the table calls TRBD2, which could not be checked here. The CDR3 length is 18 residues. Germline CDR1 reads KGHTA; CDR2 reads FQNQQP. The CDR3 reads CSSSQWGGTGGAAETLYF. The part of the CDR3 DNA that was read is TGCTCCAGCAGTCAATGGGGAGGGACTGGGGGGGCTGCAGAAACGCTGTAT.

This clone rates as medium-sized. Genes and germline come from the mouse. The sequenced fragment ends 1 residue before the CDR3 boundary, so the rest is inferred from the germline J gene. The rearrangement uses TRBV26 and TRBJ2-1, with D unresolved. V lost 2 bases and J 6 bases, leaving 8 bases between the germline ends. The CDR3 has 13 amino acids. Germline assignment: CDR1 KGHPV and CDR2 FQNQEV (reference sequence). The CDR3: CASSLMGGAEQFF. The part of the CDR3 DNA that was read is TGTGCCAGCAGTCTGATGGGAGGTGCTGAGCAGTTC.

This clone showed up just a few times. The listed genes are named as in mouse. The read finishes 1 residue shy of the CDR3 end, and the germline J gene is used to complete it. This chain links TRBV26 with TRBJ2-4; no clear D gene. V lost 3 bases, J lost 0 bases, and 4 bases lay in between. The CDR3 runs to 13 residues. Germline V lookup: CDR1 KGHPV, CDR2 FQNQEV (reference sequence). CDR3 DNA, as far as it was read: TGTGCCAGCAGTCTTCACAGTCAAAACACCTTGTAC. This gives the protein CASSLHSQNTLY. The CDR3 in full is CASSLHSQNTLYF.

This clone was detected a few times. Here the gene names and germline are mouse. The read falls 1 residue short of the CDR3 end, and the missing part is taken from the germline J gene. The J gene is TRBJ2-5, the V gene TRBV24, with 12 bases matching TRBD1. The trim removed 6 bases at V and 6 bases at J, leaving 4 bases unmatched. This CDR3 has 14 amino acids. Germline V gives CDR1 KGHTA, CDR2 FRNEEI. Incomplete CDR3 DNA: TGTGCCAGCAGCGGGACAGGGGGCCGGGACACCCAGTAC. The encoded protein is CASSGTGGRDTQY. The whole CDR3 sequence reads CASSGTGGRDTQYF.

By its share, this clone is medium-sized. Gene names and germline match the mouse. The CDR3 end lies 1 residue beyond the end of the read and is filled in from the germline J gene. The rearrangement links TRBV23 to TRBJ1-3. The CDR3 runs 13 residues. Germline CDR1 is KGHTA and CDR2 is FQNQQP. CDR3 DNA, as far as it was read: TGCTCCAGCAGTCAGGCATCTGGAAATACGCTCTAT. Its translation is CSSSQASGNTLY. The full CDR3 is CSSSQASGNTLYF. Full variable domain (missing parts from reference TRBV23 and TRBJ1-3): DAAVTQKPRYLIKMKGQEAEMKCIPEKGHTAVFWYQQKQSKELKFLIYFQNQQPLDQIDMVKERFSAVCPSSSLCSLGIRTCEAEDSALYLCSSSQASGNTLYFGEGSRLIVV.

This clone was counted only a few times. Genes here carry mouse names. The read ends 1 residue before the CDR3 terminus; that terminus is restored from the germline J gene. The V and J genes are TRBV26 and TRBJ1-6; D ambiguous. TRBJ1-6 is flagged as an ORF with uncertain function. The CDR3 loop spans 13 amino acids. V shed 8 bases and J shed 0 bases, with 5 bases lying between them. From germline, CDR1 is KGHPV and CDR2 FQNQEV (reference sequence). The CDR3 spells CASASSYNSPLYF. The part of the CDR3 DNA that was read is TGTGCCAGCGCTAGTTCCTATAATTCGCCCCTCTAC.

About this clone: The gene names given are mouse names. From the germline J gene comes the end of the CDR3, since the read stops 1 residue before it. The rearrangement joins TRBV26 to TRBJ2-4; 8 bases are shared with TRBD1. J gave up 1 base and V 4 bases, and 4 bases lay outside the gene matches. Germline CDR1 reads KGHPV; CDR2 reads FQNQEV (reference sequence). This CDR3 comprises 15 residues. CDR3 bases read: TGTGCCAGCAGTCCTCAGGGGGCGGGTCAAAACACCTTGTAC. Translation: CASSPQGAGQNTLY. The full CDR3 protein reads CASSPQGAGQNTLYF.

A word on this clone: Gene and germline names: mouse. Partial CDR3 DNA: TGTGCCAGCAGCTTAGGGACAGCCAACGAAAGATTATTT. It specifies CASSLGTANERLF. The full-length CDR3 reads as CASSLGTANERLFF. The chain recombines TRBV3 with TRBJ1-4, with D possibly matching TRBD1 (6 bases). The CDR3 goes on 1 residue after the read ends, and that part is filled in from the germline J gene. Looked up from germline, CDR1 is SNHLY and CDR2 is FYNGKV (reference sequence). The V gene lost 1 base and the J gene lost 3 bases, with 6 bases spanning the gap. The CDR3 is made up of 14 amino acids. Full variable domain (remainder filled in from reference TRBV3 and TRBJ1-4): GPKVLQIPSHQIIDMGQMVTLNCDPVSNHLYFYWYKQILGQQMEFLVNFYNGKVMEKSKLFKDQFSVERPDGSYFTLKIQPTALEDSAVYFCASSLGTANERLFFGHGTKLSVL.

With respect to this clone: The gene names here belong to mouse. The sequence runs out 1 residue before the end of the CDR3; the remainder is reconstructed from the germline J gene. The chain combines TRBV26 with TRBJ2-3; D gene ambiguous. Germline assignment: CDR1 KGHPV and CDR2 FQNQEV (reference sequence). The CDR3 has 13 residues. The V end was cut by 5 bases, the J end by 0 bases, with 6 bases between. The sequenced part of the CDR3 DNA is TGTGCCAGCAGTGGATCTAGTGCAGAAACGCTGTAT. This translates into CASSGSSAETLY. The CDR3, in full, reads CASSGSSAETLYF.

Concerning this clone itself: Germline and genes here are mouse. The read falls 1 residue short of the CDR3 end, and the missing part is taken from the germline J gene. The chain recombines TRBV26 with TRBJ2-3, with 12 bases fitting TRBD2. The V gene end was trimmed by 3 bases and the J gene end by 1 base; junction bases not matched to a gene: 5. The CDR3 consists of 17 residues. The germline V gene has CDR1 KGHPV and CDR2 FQNQEV (reference sequence). CDR3 DNA (partial): TGTGCCAGCAGTCTTGGACTGGGGGGGGCCCGTGCAGAAACGCTGTAT. Protein: CASSLGLGGARAETLY. The whole CDR3 sequence is CASSLGLGGARAETLYF.

This clone was observed a few times. Gene and germline names: mouse. The CDR3 goes on 1 residue after the read ends, and that part is filled in from the germline J gene. The rearrangement joins TRBV26 to TRBJ2-3; 9 bases agree with TRBD1. After removal of 3 bases from V and 4 bases from J, the junction contained 2 bases not matched to a gene. The CDR3 extends over 14 amino acids. Per germline, CDR1 KGHPV and CDR2 FQNQEV (reference sequence). CDR3 in amino acids: CASSLGQGTETLYF. The part of the CDR3 DNA that was read is TGTGCCAGCAGTCTAGGACAGGGGACAGAAACGCTGTAT. The full variable domain, rest sourced from reference TRBV26 and TRBJ2-3, is NSKVIQTPRYLVKGQGQKAKMRCIPEKGHPVVFWYQQNKNNEFKFLINFQNQEVLQQIDMTEKRFSAECPSNSPCSLEIQSSEAGDSALYLCASSLGQGTETLYFGSGTRLTVL.

This clone was detected a few times. Mouse germline and gene names are used. The read falls 1 residue short of the CDR3 end, and the missing part is taken from the germline J gene. The chain carries TRBV26 and TRBJ2-1; D might be TRBD1 (5 bases). Germline loops: CDR1 KGHPV, CDR2 FQNQEV (reference sequence). V was trimmed by 2 bases and J by 1 base, leaving 9 bases between them. This CDR3 spans 15 amino acids. CDR3 protein: CASSLRPGNYAEQFF. The sequenced part of the CDR3 DNA is TGTGCCAGCAGTCTGAGACCAGGGAACTATGCTGAGCAGTTC.

Details on this clone: Gene names follow the mouse nomenclature. The read ends 1 residue shy of where the CDR3 ends; the end is completed using the germline J gene. The chain has TRBV20 and TRBJ1-2; D is undetermined. Germline V CDR1 and CDR2: GFQATS, STVNSAI. Trimming stripped 1 base from V and 0 bases from J, with 6 bases between. The CDR3 is made up of 13 amino acids. CDR3 DNA (partial): TGTGGTGCTAGGGTCCAGACAAACTCCGACTACACC. This translates into CGARVQTNSDYT. The whole CDR3 sequence is CGARVQTNSDYTF.

Remarks on this clone: Genes here carry mouse names. Sequencing ends 1 residue short of the CDR3 end; the germline J gene provides the rest. The chain couples TRBV3 to TRBJ2-2; 8 nucleotides agree with TRBD1. Trimming removed 5 bases from V and 1 base from J; junction bases left unmatched: 6. CDR1 SNHLY and CDR2 FYNGKV come from the germline V gene (reference sequence). The CDR3 runs to 16 residues. Here the CDR3 reads CASSRPGTGNTGQLYF. CDR3 DNA, as far as it was read: TGTGCCAGCAGCCGTCCCGGGACAGGAAACACCGGGCAGCTCTAC. The full variable domain, in which reference TRBV3 and TRBJ2-2 provide the parts outside the CDR3, is GPKVLQIPSHQIIDMGQMVTLNCDPVSNHLYFYWYKQILGQQMEFLVNFYNGKVMEKSKLFKDQFSVERPDGSYFTLKIQPTALEDSAVYFCASSRPGTGNTGQLYFGEGSKLTVL.

This clone was found a few times. Mouse names are used for the genes. The read ends 1 residue early relative to the CDR3; the germline J gene fills the gap. The genes are TRBV2 and TRBJ1-4; no clear D. This CDR3 has 14 amino acids. V lost 0 bases and J 2 bases, leaving 4 bases between the germline ends. Germline V gene sequence: CDR1 LGHNA, CDR2 YSYQKL. Partial CDR3 DNA: TGTGCCAGCAGCCAAGATACGTCCAACGAAAGATTATTT. It yields the protein CASSQDTSNERLF. The whole CDR3 protein is CASSQDTSNERLFF.

This clone has just a few counts. Here the gene names and germline are mouse. The observed sequence ends 1 residue before the CDR3 terminus, with the missing tail filled in from the germline J gene. The chain is built from TRBV19 and TRBJ2-4, with TRBD2 identical over 7 bases. Germline-derived CDR1 and CDR2 are FNHDT and SITEND (reference sequence). The CDR3 length is 16 residues. The V and J ends lost 2 bases and 0 bases, in that order; junction bases with no gene match: 6. The CDR3 DNA, read in part, is TGTGCCAGCAGTATCATCCGGGGGGGAAGTCAAAACACCTTGTAC. This codes for CASSIIRGGSQNTLY. In full, the CDR3 reads CASSIIRGGSQNTLYF. Full variable domain (remainder filled in from reference TRBV19 and TRBJ2-4): GGIITQTPKFLIGQEGQKLTLKCQQNFNHDTMYWYRQDSGKGLRLIYYSITENDLQKGDLSEGYDASREKKSSFSLTVTSAQKNEMAVFLCASSIIRGGSQNTLYFGAGTRLSVL.

In regard to this clone: Gene names are the mouse ones. The read ends 1 residue shy of where the CDR3 ends; the end is completed using the germline J gene. V and J are TRBV3 and TRBJ2-7, with 9 bases aligning to TRBD2. Germline CDR1 reads SNHLY; CDR2 reads FYNGKV (reference sequence). Trimming cost V 6 bases and J 4 bases; bases outside gene matches: 4. The CDR3 sequence is 13 residues long. The CDR3 region is CASRSDWGYEQYF. The covered CDR3 bases are TGTGCCAGCAGGTCGGACTGGGGATATGAACAGTAC.

Concerning this clone: The gene symbols are mouse symbols. The read is 1 residue too short to cover the CDR3 end, so that end is filled in from the germline J gene. The rearrangement links TRBV26 to TRBJ2-3; a possible D gene is TRBD1 (5 bases). Germline CDR1 is KGHPV and CDR2 is FQNQEV (reference sequence). Trimming took 2 bases from V and 2 from J, leaving 8 bases between them. There are 14 residues in the CDR3. The CDR3 sequence is CASSLDSDAETLYF. The covered CDR3 bases are TGTGCCAGCAGTCTGGACAGCGATGCAGAAACGCTGTAT.

This clone was detected only a few times. Gene names follow the mouse nomenclature. Partial CDR3 DNA: TGCTCCAGCAGTCGGAATTCAAACTCCGACTACACC. Protein: CSSSRNSNSDYT. The CDR3 reads in full as CSSSRNSNSDYTF. This chain links TRBV23 with TRBJ1-2. The sequenced fragment ends 1 residue before the CDR3 boundary, so the rest is inferred from the germline J gene. In germline, CDR1 is KGHTA, CDR2 FQNQQP. The CDR3 consists of 13 residues.

Concerning this clone itself: Gene and germline names: mouse. The observed sequence ends 1 residue before the CDR3 terminus, with the missing tail filled in from the germline J gene. The chain recombines TRBV26 with TRBJ2-7; 7 bases are a match to TRBD2. There are 15 residues in the CDR3. Losses at the gene ends were 1 base for V and 0 bases for J; bases not matched to a gene: 3. Per germline, CDR1 KGHPV and CDR2 FQNQEV (reference sequence). CDR3 region: CASSLYWGPSYEQYF. The sequenced CDR3 bases are TGTGCCAGCAGTCTGTACTGGGGCCCCTCCTATGAACAGTAC.

A remark on this clone: Gene names are mouse gene names. The read halts 1 residue ahead of the CDR3 end, with the missing end drawn from the germline J gene. The chain joins TRBV19 to TRBJ2-7; TRBD2 matches at 11 bases. The J segment lost 4 bases and the V segment lost 4 bases, leaving 4 bases of the junction unmatched. Germline CDR1 FNHDT, CDR2 SITEND (reference sequence). The CDR3 is made up of 14 amino acids. CDR3 loop: CASSPRDWGYEQYF. The sequenced CDR3 bases are TGTGCCAGCAGTCCCCGGGACTGGGGGTATGAACAGTAC.

By proportion, this clone is medium-sized (0.01 to 0.1%). The gene names given are mouse names. The CDR3 spells CASKRTTNTGQLYF. The DNA read from the CDR3 is TGTGCCAGCAAACGGACAACAAACACCGGGCAGCTCTAC. The V call is TRBV26, the J call TRBJ2-2; maybe TRBD1 (5 bases). The CDR3 end falls 1 residue outside the read, so it is completed with the germline J gene. The CDR3 length is 14 residues. Trimming cost V 7 bases and J 0 bases, with 9 bases left between them. Per germline, CDR1 KGHPV and CDR2 FQNQEV (reference sequence). Looking up the rest from reference TRBV26 and TRBJ2-2 gives the full variable domain: NSKVIQTPRYLVKGQGQKAKMRCIPEKGHPVVFWYQQNKNNEFKFLINFQNQEVLQQIDMTEKRFSAECPSNSPCSLEIQSSEAGDSALYLCASKRTTNTGQLYFGEGSKLTVL.